In its sample, the clone carrying this TCR beta chain was seen a few times. The junction differs from germline at one of its ends, possibly a read error. The CDR3 is 14 residues long. Germline V CDR1 and CDR2: KGHSH, LQKENI. Full-length variable regions came from constant-region reverse primers plus semi-nested Nested Universal Primer A PCR. MiXCR, applied by TCRdb to the 5' RACE reads, yields one record per CDR3 protein. The sample has tens of thousands of distinct CDR3 sequences, approximately 27% seen once. This TCR derives from a female donor with breast cancer. The sequenced sample consisted of naive CD4+ T cells sorted from a lymph node. The subset was: naive CD4+ T cells, CD4+CD45RA+CD25-. The chain combines TRBV18 with TRBJ2-7; D gene ambiguous. The CDR3 nucleotides read TGTACCAGCTCACCACCGGCAGATATGTACGAGCAGTACTTC. Translating gives CTSSPPADMYEQYF.